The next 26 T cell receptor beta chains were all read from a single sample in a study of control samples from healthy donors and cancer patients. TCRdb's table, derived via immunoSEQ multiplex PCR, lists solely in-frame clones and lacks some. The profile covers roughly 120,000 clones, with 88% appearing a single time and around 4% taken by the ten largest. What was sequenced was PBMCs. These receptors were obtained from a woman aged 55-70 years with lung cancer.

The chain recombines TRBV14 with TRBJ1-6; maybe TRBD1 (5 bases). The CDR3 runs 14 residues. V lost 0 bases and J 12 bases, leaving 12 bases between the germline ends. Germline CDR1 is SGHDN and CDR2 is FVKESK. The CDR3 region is CASSQEVSRGPLHF. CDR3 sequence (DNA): TGTGCCAGCAGCCAAGAGGTTTCGAGGGGACCCCTCCACTTT.

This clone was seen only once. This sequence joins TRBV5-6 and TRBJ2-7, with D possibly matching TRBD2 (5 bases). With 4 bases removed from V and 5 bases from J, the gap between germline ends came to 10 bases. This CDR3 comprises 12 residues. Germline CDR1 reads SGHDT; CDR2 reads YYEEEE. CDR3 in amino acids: CASSLGLDEQYF. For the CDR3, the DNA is TGTGCCAGCAGCCTCGGACTTGACGAGCAGTACTTC.

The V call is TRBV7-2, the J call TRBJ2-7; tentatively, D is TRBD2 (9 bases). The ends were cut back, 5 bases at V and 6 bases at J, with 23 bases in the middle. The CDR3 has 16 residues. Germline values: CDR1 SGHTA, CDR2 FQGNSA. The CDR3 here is CASSPQGAGGLREQYF. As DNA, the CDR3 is TGTGCCAGCAGCCCGCAGGGGGCGGGGGGGCTTCGCGAGCAGTACTTC. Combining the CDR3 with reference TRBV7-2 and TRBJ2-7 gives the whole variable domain GAGVSQSPSNKVTEKGKDVELRCDPISGHTALYWYRQSLGQGLEFLIYFQGNSAPDKSGLPSDRFSAERTGGSVSTLTIQRTQQEDSAVYLCASSPQGAGGLREQYFGPGTRLTVT.

DNA of the CDR3: TGTGCCAGCAGCTTGGGGACAACTTATAGCAATCAGCCCCAGCATTTT. This encodes CASSLGTTYSNQPQHF. The rearrangement links TRBV7-9 to TRBJ1-5; D possibly corresponds to TRBD1 (6 bases). This CDR3 spans 16 amino acids. Germline V gene data show CDR1 as SEHNR and CDR2 as FQNEAQ (reference sequence). V was pared by 3 bases and J by 0 bases, with 12 bases between.

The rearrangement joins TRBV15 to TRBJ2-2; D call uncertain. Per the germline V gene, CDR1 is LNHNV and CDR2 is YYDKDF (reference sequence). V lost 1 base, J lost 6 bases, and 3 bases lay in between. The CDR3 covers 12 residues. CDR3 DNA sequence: TGTGCCACCAGCAGAGTGCCCGGGGAGCTGTTTTTT. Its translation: CATSRVPGELFF.

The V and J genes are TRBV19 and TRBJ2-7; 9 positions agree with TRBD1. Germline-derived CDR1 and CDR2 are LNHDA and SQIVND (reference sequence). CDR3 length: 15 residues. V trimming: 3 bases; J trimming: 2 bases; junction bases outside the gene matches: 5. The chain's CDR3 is CASSMVRTGAYEQYF. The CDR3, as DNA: TGTGCCAGTAGTATGGTCCGGACAGGGGCCTACGAGCAGTACTTC.

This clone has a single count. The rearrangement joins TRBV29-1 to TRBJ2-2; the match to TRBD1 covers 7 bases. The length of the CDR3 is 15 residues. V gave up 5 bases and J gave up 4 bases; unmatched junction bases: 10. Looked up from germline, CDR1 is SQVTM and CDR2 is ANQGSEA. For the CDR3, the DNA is TGCAGCGTTACCAAGGGACAGAGCACCACCGGGGAGCTGTTTTTT. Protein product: CSVTKGQSTTGELFF.

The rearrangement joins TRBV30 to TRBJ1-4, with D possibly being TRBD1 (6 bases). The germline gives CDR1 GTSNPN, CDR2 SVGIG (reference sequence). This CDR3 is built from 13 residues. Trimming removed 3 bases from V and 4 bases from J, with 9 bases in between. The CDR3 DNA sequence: TGTGCCTGGAGAGGACAGAATAATGAAAAACTGTTTTTT. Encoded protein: CAWRGQNNEKLFF.

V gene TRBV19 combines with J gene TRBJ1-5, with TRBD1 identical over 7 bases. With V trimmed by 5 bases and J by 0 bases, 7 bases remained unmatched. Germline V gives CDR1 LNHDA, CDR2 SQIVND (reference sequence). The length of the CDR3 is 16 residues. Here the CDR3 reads CASSWTGTDSNQPQHF. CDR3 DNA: TGTGCCAGTAGTTGGACCGGGACAGATAGCAATCAGCCCCAGCATTTT.

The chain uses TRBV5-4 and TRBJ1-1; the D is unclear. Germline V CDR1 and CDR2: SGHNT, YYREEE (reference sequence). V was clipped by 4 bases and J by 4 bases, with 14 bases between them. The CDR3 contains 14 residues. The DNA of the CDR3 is TGTGCCAGCAGCCGTGAGAAATCAGGCACTGAAGCTTTCTTT. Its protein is CASSREKSGTEAFF.

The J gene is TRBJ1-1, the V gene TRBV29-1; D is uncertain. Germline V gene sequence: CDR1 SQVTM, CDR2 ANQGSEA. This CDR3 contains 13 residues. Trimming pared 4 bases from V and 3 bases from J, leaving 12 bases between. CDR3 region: CSVGQEFDTEAFF. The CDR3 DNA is TGCAGCGTTGGTCAGGAGTTCGACACTGAAGCTTTCTTT.

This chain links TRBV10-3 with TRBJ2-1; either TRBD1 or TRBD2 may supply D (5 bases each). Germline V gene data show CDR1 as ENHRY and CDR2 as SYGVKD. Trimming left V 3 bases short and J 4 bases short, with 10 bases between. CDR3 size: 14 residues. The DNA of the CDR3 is TGTGCCATCAGTGACTCTGGGGGATACAATGAGCAGTTCTTC. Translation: CAISDSGGYNEQFF.

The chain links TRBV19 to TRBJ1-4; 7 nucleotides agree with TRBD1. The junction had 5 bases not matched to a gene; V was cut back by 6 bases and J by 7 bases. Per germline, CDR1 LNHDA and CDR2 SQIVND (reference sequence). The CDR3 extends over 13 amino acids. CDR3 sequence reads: CASRGTALEKLFF. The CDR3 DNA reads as TGTGCCAGTAGAGGGACAGCACTTGAAAAACTGTTTTTT.

The CDR3 nucleotides read TGTGCCAGCAGCGGAGCGTACGAGCAGTACTTC. Its translation is CASSGAYEQYF. The chain has TRBV6-5 and TRBJ2-7; no clear D. Looked up from germline, CDR1 is MNHEY and CDR2 is SVGAGI. The ends were cut back, 6 bases at V and 4 bases at J, with 7 bases in the middle. The CDR3 length is 11 residues.

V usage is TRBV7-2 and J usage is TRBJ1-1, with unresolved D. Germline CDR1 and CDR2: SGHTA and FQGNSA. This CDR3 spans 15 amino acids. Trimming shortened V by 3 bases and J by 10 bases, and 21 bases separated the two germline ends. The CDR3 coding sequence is TGTGCCAGCAGCTTCCGGACCCTAGCCCAAGACTTAGCTTTCTTT. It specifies CASSFRTLAQDLAFF.

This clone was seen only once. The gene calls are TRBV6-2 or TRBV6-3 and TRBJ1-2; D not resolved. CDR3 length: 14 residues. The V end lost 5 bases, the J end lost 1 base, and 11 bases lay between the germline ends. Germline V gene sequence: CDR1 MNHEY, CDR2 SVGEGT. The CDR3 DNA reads TGTGCCAGCAGTGTCAAGGAGTTTAACTATGGCTACACCTTC. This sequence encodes CASSVKEFNYGYTF.

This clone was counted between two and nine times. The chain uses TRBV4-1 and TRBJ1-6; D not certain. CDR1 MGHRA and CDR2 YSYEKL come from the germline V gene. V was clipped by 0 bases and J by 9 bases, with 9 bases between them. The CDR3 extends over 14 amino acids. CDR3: CASSQDRPSSPLHF. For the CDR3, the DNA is TGCGCCAGCAGCCAAGATCGCCCGAGTTCACCCCTCCACTTT.

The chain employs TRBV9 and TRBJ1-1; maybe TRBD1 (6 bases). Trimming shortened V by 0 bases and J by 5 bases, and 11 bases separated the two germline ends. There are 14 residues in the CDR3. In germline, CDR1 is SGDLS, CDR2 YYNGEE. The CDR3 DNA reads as TGTGCCAGCAGCGTAGGGCCCACAGGGACTGAAGCTTTCTTT. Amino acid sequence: CASSVGPTGTEAFF.

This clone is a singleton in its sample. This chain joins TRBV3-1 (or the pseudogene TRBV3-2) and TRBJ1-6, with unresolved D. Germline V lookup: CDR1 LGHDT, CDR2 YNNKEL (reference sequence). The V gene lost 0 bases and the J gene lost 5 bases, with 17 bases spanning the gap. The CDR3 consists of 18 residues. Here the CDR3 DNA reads TGTGCCAGCAGCCAAGATTCCCTTGGGCTTTCAAATAATTCACCCCTCCACTTT. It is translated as CASSQDSLGLSNNSPLHF.

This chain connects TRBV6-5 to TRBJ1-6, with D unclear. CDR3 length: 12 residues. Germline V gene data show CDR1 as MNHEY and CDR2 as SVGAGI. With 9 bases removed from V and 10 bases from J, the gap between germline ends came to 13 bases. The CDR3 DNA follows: TGTGCCAGTGTTCGAGCGGGATCACCCCTCCACTTT. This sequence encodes CASVRAGSPLHF.

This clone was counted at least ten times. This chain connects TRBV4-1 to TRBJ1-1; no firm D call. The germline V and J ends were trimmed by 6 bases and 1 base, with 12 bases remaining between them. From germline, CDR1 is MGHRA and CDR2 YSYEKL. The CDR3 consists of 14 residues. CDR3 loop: CASRGVLKNTEAFF. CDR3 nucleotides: TGCGCCAGCAGAGGAGTTTTAAAGAACACTGAAGCTTTCTTT.

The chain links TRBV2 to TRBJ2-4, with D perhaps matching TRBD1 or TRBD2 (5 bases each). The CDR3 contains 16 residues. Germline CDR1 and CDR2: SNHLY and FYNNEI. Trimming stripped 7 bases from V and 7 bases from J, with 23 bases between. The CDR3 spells CASTYSWDLGGNIQYF. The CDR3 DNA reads TGTGCCAGCACCTATTCCTGGGACCTAGGCGGGAACATTCAGTACTTC.

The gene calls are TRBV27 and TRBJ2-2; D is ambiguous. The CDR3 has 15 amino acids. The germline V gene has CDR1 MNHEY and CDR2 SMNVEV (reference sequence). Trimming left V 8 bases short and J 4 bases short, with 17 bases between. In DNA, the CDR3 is TGTGCCAGCGGTCTATCCCCAGTGGGCACCGGGGAGCTGTTTTTT. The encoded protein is CASGLSPVGTGELFF.

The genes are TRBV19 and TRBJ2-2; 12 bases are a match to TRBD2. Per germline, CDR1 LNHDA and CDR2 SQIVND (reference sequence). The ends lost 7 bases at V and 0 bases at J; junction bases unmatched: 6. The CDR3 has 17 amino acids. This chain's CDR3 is CASTTSGRPSNTGELFF. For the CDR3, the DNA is TGTGCCAGTACCACTAGCGGGAGGCCCTCGAACACCGGGGAGCTGTTTTTT.

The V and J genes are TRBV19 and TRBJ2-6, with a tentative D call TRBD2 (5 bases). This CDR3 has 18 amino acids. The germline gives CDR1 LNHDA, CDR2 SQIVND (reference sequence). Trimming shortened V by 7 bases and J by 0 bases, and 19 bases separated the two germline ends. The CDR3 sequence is CASTREGSVISGANVLTF. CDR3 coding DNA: TGTGCCAGTACTCGCGAGGGTAGCGTGATCTCTGGGGCCAACGTCCTGACTTTC.

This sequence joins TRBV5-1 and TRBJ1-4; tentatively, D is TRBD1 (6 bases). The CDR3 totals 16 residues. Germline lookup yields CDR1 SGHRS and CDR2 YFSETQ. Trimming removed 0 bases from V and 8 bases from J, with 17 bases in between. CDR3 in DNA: TGCGCCAGCAGCTTGGAGTCTCCGGGGGCGGGGGAAAAACTGTTTTTT. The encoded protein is CASSLESPGAGEKLFF.